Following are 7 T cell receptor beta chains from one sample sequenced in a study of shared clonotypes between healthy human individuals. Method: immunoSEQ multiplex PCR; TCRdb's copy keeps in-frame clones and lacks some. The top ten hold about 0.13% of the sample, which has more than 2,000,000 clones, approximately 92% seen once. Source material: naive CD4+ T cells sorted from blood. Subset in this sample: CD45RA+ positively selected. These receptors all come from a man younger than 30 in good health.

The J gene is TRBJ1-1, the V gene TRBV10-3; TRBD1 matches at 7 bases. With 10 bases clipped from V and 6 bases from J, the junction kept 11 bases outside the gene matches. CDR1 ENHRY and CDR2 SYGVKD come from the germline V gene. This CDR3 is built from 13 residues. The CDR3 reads CATAAGTAPEAFF. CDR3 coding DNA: TGTGCCACTGCGGCGGGGACAGCACCTGAAGCTTTCTTT.

CDR3 DNA sequence: TGTGCCAGCAGCCCCATACCTAGCGCCACAGATACGCAGTATTTT. Translating gives CASSPIPSATDTQYF. The rearrangement uses TRBV7-6 and TRBJ2-3; TRBD2 might be the D (6 bases). V shed 5 bases and J shed 2 bases, with 14 bases lying between them. The CDR3 spans 15 residues. The germline CDR1 and CDR2 sequences are SGHVS and FNYEAQ.

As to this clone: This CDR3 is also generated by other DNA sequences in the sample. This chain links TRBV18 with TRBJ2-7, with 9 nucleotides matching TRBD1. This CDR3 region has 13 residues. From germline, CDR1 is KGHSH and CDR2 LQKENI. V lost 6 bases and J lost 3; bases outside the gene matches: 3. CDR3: CASSATGGYEQYF. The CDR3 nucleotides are TGTGCCAGCTCTGCGACAGGGGGCTACGAGCAGTACTTC.

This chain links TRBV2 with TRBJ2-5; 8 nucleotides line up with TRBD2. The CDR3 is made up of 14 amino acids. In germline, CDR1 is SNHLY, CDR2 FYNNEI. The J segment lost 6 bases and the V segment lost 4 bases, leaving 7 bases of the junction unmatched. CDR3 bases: TGTGCCAGCAGTGCGAGCGGGGGAGGGAAGACCCAGTACTTC. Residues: CASSASGGGKTQYF.

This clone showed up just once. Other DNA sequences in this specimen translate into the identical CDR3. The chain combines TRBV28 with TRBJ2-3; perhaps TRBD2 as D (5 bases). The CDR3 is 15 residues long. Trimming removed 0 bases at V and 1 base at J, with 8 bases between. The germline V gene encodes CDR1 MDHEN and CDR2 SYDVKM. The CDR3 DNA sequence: TGTGCCAGCAGTTTATGGGGGAGAGGCACAGATACGCAGTATTTT. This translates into CASSLWGRGTDTQYF.

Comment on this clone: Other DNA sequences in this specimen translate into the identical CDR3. The CDR3 DNA reads as TGTGCCAGCTCACCGGGGCGTGGCTATGGCTACACCTTC. Protein product: CASSPGRGYGYTF. This chain uses TRBV18 with TRBJ1-2; tentative D call: TRBD1 (5 bases). The CDR3 length is 13 residues. Trimming took off 3 bases at V and 4 bases at J, with 9 bases between the two ends. Per the germline V gene, CDR1 is KGHSH and CDR2 is LQKENI.

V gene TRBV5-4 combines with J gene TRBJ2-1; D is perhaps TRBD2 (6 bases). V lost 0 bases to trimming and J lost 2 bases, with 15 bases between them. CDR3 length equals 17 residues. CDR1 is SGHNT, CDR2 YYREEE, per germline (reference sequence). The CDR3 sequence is CASSLELLGGPYNEQFF. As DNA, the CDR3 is TGTGCCAGCAGCTTGGAGCTGCTGGGGGGACCCTACAATGAGCAGTTCTTC.